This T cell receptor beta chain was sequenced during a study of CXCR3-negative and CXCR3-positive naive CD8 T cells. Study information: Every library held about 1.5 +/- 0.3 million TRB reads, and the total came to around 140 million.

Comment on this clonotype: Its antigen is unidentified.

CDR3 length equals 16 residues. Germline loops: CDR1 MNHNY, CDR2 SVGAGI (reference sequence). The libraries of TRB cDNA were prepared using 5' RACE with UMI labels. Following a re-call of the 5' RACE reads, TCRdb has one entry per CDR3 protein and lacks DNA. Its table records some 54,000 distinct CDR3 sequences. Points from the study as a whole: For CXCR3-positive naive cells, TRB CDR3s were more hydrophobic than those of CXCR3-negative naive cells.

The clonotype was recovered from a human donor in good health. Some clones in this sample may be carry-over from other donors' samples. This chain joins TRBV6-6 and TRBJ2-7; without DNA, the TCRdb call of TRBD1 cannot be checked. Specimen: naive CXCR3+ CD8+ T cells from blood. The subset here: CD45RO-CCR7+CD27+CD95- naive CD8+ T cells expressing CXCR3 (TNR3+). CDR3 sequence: CASMGLGARPDNEQYF.